One and the same sample provided the 16 T cell receptor beta chains below, sequenced in a study of beta chain features in type 1 diabetes. Expressed TCRB transcripts were sequenced after all isolated RNA was converted to cDNA. Using immunoSEQ multiplex PCR, the repertoire was profiled, and TCRdb retains in-frame clones only, with some absent. The data show 860,000 or so clones, 17% seen once. What was sequenced was naive CD4+ T cells from blood. These receptor sequences come from a woman between 18 and 29 years old in good health.

The CDR3 nucleotides are TGTGCCAGCAGCTTAAGGAACCAAAACATTCAGTACTTC. It translates to CASSLRNQNIQYF. The chain is built from TRBV7-9 and TRBJ2-4, with D unresolved. The CDR3 runs 13 residues. The V and J ends lost 2 bases and 5 bases respectively, with 7 bases between them. CDR1 and CDR2 (germline): SEHNR, FQNEAQ (reference sequence).

This chain connects TRBV6-1 to TRBJ2-1; D is unclear. Between the trimmed V and J ends, which lost 4 bases and 8 bases, there was a span of 12 bases. The CDR3 contains 13 residues. Germline V CDR1 and CDR2: MNHNS, SASEGT. CDR3 bases: TGTGCCAGCAGTGTGGCGGCTCGGGATGAGCAGTTCTTC. Its translation is CASSVAARDEQFF.

The chain is built from TRBV9 and TRBJ2-1, with D possibly matching TRBD1 (6 bases). CDR3 length: 13 amino acids. Trimming left V 4 bases short and J 7 bases short, with 12 bases between. Germline V CDR1 and CDR2: SGDLS, YYNGEE. The CDR3 DNA reads as TGTGCCAGCAGCCGAATCACAGGGAATGAGCAGTTCTTC. Its protein is CASSRITGNEQFF.

The chain uses TRBV5-4 and TRBJ2-2; D is unclear. The CDR3 extends over 12 amino acids. Germline V gene data show CDR1 as SGHNT and CDR2 as YYREEE (reference sequence). Deletions cut 4 bases from V and 4 bases from J, with 5 bases between. CDR3: CASSRSTGELFF. CDR3 bases: TGTGCCAGCAGCCGCTCCACCGGGGAGCTGTTTTTT. Full variable domain (outside the CDR3, taken from reference TRBV5-4 and TRBJ2-2): ETGVTQSPTHLIKTRGQQVTLRCSSQSGHNTVSWYQQALGQGPQFIFQYYREEENGRGNFPPRFSGLQFPNYSSELNVNALELDDSALYLCASSRSTGELFFGEGSRLTVL.

This clone showed up just a few times. V gene TRBV2 combines with J gene TRBJ2-5, with D tentatively TRBD1 or TRBD2 (6 bases each). Trimming cost V 4 bases and J 7 bases, with 10 bases left between them. The length of the CDR3 is 12 residues. Germline-derived CDR1 and CDR2 are SNHLY and FYNNEI. The CDR3 spells CASSAGAGTQYF. The CDR3 DNA reads as TGTGCCAGCAGTGCGGGGGCGGGGACCCAGTACTTC.

The rearrangement uses TRBV11-2 and TRBJ1-4; TRBD1 is a possible D gene (5 bases). The CDR3 has 15 residues. CDR1 is SGHAT and CDR2 is FQNNGV in the germline V gene. V lost 4 bases and J lost 1, with 10 bases in between. Written as DNA, the CDR3 is TGTGCCAGCAGCTACCAGACAGAAACTAATGAAAAACTGTTTTTT. Translating gives CASSYQTETNEKLFF.

The V call is TRBV5-1, the J call TRBJ1-2; D remains unclear. The V gene lost 0 bases and the J gene lost 2 bases, with 8 bases spanning the gap. Germline loops: CDR1 SGHRS, CDR2 YFSETQ. The CDR3 is made up of 14 amino acids. CDR3 nucleotide sequence: TGCGCCAGCAGCTTGGAGGGTCGGAACTATGGCTACACCTTC. Protein: CASSLEGRNYGYTF.

The chain employs TRBV14 and TRBJ2-5, with D possibly matching TRBD1 (6 bases). CDR3 length: 18 amino acids. Per germline, CDR1 SGHDN and CDR2 FVKESK. V gave up 0 bases and J gave up 5 bases, with 22 bases separating them. The CDR3 DNA reads as TGTGCCAGCAGCCAAGATATCAGCCGTGGCCTTAGGGGGGAGACCCAGTACTTC. Its translation: CASSQDISRGLRGETQYF.

This clone was observed a few times. The J gene is TRBJ1-3, the V gene TRBV10-3; no definite D call. The CDR3 extends over 16 amino acids. The germline CDR1 and CDR2 sequences are ENHRY and SYGVKD. The germline V and J ends were trimmed by 6 bases and 0 bases, with 15 bases remaining between them. CDR3 DNA sequence: TGTGCCATCAGGGCATGGCAGGCCGACTCTGGAAACACCATATATTTT. Translated: CAIRAWQADSGNTIYF.

The rearrangement joins TRBV7-2 to TRBJ2-3; 8 nucleotides match TRBD2. CDR3 size: 15 residues. The junction had 6 bases not matched to a gene; V was cut back by 5 bases and J by 2 bases. Germline V lookup: CDR1 SGHTA, CDR2 FQGNSA. The CDR3: CASSPSAGATDTQYF. CDR3 nucleotides: TGTGCCAGCAGCCCCTCAGCGGGAGCCACAGATACGCAGTATTTT.

This sequence joins TRBV29-1 and TRBJ2-7; TRBD2 is a possible D gene (5 bases). Germline values: CDR1 SQVTM, CDR2 ANQGSEA. Trimming removed 2 bases at V and 7 bases at J, with 15 bases between. The CDR3 spans 13 residues. The CDR3 sequence: CSVEWRVAGEQYF. CDR3 bases: TGCAGCGTTGAATGGCGGGTTGCTGGGGAGCAGTACTTC.

This clone was observed a few times. The V and J genes are TRBV29-1 and TRBJ2-7; a weak D match, TRBD1 (6 bases). The CDR3 consists of 10 residues. Germline V gene lookup returns CDR1 SQVTM and CDR2 ANQGSEA. Trimming took off 7 bases at V and 5 bases at J, with 9 bases between the two ends. In nucleotides, the CDR3 is TGCAGCGCGGCAGGGGACGAGCAGTACTTC. Translated: CSAAGDEQYF.

The CDR3 spells CASNTLGSTDTQYF. The CDR3 DNA sequence: TGTGCCAGCAATACACTAGGTAGCACAGATACGCAGTATTTT. The rearrangement uses TRBV2 and TRBJ2-3; D is perhaps TRBD2 (5 bases). Germline lookup yields CDR1 SNHLY and CDR2 FYNNEI. The CDR3 contains 14 residues. V was shortened by 7 bases and J by 0 bases, with 11 bases between the two germline ends.

This clone was detected a few times. The chain has TRBV11-2 and TRBJ2-1, with 7 bases matching TRBD1. Germline lookup yields CDR1 SGHAT and CDR2 FQNNGV. The CDR3 length is 16 residues. Germline trimming cut 6 bases from V and 12 bases from J; bases unmatched to any gene: 20. The DNA of the CDR3 is TGTGCCAGCAGTTCCCGACAGGGTCGTCTCAAGCAAGGGCAGTTCTTC. Protein product: CASSSRQGRLKQGQFF.

This clone has more than one count but fewer than ten. The chain links TRBV15 to TRBJ1-1, with D unresolved. Trimming shortened V by 1 base and J by 10 bases, and 10 bases separated the two germline ends. Germline V gene sequence: CDR1 LNHNV, CDR2 YYDKDF (reference sequence). This CDR3 has 12 amino acids. DNA for the CDR3: TGTGCCACCAGCAGAGGCGAGAGTAGAGCTTTCTTT. Its protein product is CATSRGESRAFF.

The chain combines TRBV6-5 with TRBJ1-3; weak D call: TRBD1 (6 bases). Germline CDR1 and CDR2: MNHEY and SVGAGI. CDR3 length: 15 amino acids. V was cut by 0 bases and J by 2 bases, with 8 bases left in between. The CDR3 DNA reads as TGTGCCAGCAGTTACTCAGGGGGACCTGGAAACACCATATATTTT. Amino acid sequence: CASSYSGGPGNTIYF.